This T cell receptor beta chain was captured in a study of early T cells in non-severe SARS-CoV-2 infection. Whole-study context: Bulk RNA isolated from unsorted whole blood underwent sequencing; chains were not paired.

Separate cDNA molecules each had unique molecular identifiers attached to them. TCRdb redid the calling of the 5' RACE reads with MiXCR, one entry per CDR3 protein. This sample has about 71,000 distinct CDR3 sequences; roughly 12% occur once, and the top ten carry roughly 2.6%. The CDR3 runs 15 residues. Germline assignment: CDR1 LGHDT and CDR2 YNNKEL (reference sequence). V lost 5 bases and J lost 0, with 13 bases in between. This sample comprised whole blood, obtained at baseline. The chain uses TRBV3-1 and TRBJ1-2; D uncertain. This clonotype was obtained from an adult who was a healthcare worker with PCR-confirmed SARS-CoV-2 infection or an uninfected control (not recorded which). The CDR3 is CASSFGPTTNYGYTF. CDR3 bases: TGTGCCAGCAGCTTTGGGCCGACCACTAACTATGGCTACACCTTC.